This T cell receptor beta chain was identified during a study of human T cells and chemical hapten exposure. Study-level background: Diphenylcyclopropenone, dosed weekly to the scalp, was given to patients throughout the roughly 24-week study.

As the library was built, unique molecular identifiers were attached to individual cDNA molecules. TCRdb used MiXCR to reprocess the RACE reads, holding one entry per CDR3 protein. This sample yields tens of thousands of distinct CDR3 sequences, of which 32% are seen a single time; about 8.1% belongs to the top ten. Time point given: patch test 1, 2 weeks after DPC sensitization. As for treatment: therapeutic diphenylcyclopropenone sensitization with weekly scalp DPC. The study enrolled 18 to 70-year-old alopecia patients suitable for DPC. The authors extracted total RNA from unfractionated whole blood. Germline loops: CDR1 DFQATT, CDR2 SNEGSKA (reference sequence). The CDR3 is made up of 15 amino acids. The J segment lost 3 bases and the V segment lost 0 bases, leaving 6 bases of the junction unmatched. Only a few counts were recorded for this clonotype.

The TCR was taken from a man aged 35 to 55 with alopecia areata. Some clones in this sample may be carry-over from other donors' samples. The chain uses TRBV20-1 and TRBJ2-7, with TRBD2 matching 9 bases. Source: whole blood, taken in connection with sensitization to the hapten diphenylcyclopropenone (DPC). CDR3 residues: CSARDLSGSVYEQYF. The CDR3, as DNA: TGCAGTGCTAGAGATCTTAGCGGGAGTGTCTACGAGCAGTACTTC.